The 29 T cell receptor beta chains below come from one sample, sequenced in a study of blood T cell repertoires in COVID-19. Assay: immunoSEQ multiplex PCR; the TCRdb copy retains only in-frame clones and omits some. Among roughly 200,000 clones, roughly 90% were seen once, and the ten largest hold around 2.6%. The sample consisted of PBMCs or T cells enriched from blood (not recorded which). The receptor source for this set is a woman under 40 who had recovered from COVID-19.

This sequence joins TRBV2 and TRBJ1-1; TRBD1 agrees at 7 bases. This CDR3 is built from 12 residues. CDR1 is SNHLY, CDR2 FYNNEI, per germline. Trimming took 8 bases from V and 5 from J; bases not matched to a gene: 5. DNA for the CDR3: TGTGCCAGCGGCCCAGGGGGAACTGAAGCTTTCTTT. This translates into CASGPGGTEAFF.

This clone was counted once. The chain joins TRBV6-4 to TRBJ2-1; maybe TRBD2 (6 bases). CDR1 MRHNA and CDR2 SNTAGT come from the germline V gene. The V end was cut by 6 bases, the J end by 0 bases, with 12 bases between. This CDR3 contains 15 residues. CDR3 amino acids: CASRYSGSSYNEQFF. For the CDR3, the DNA is TGTGCCAGCAGATATAGCGGCAGCTCCTACAATGAGCAGTTCTTC.

This clone showed up just a few times. Here the CDR3 reads CASSFTGANTGELFF. CDR3 bases: TGTGCCAGCAGTTTTACCGGAGCGAACACCGGGGAGCTGTTTTTT. The chain uses TRBV7-9 and TRBJ2-2; D unclear. The CDR3 is 15 amino acids. Per germline, CDR1 SEHNR and CDR2 FQNEAQ (reference sequence). V lost 6 bases and J lost 0, with 11 bases in between.

This clone was seen a handful of times. The V gene is TRBV12-3 or TRBV12-4, the J gene TRBJ1-5, with D possibly TRBD1 on 5 matching bases. V shed 6 bases and J shed 4 bases, with 10 bases lying between them. There are 13 residues in the CDR3. The chain's CDR3 is CASRPDSNQPQHF. CDR3 nucleotide sequence: TGTGCCAGCAGACCCGACAGTAATCAGCCCCAGCATTTT.

The rearrangement joins TRBV7-9 to TRBJ1-1; 10 bases agree with TRBD1. The CDR3 totals 15 residues. Germline lookup yields CDR1 SEHNR and CDR2 FQNEAQ (reference sequence). V was pared by 7 bases and J by 6 bases, with 11 bases of the junction left unmatched. CDR3 nucleotide sequence: TGTGCCAGCACCGCTGACAGGGGGCTTTTCGCTGAAGCTTTCTTT. Translating gives CASTADRGLFAEAFF.

The chain has TRBV7-9 and TRBJ1-2; D uncertain. Germline CDR1 is SEHNR and CDR2 is FQNEAQ (reference sequence). This CDR3 contains 15 residues. Trimming shortened V by 5 bases and J by 6 bases, and 19 bases separated the two germline ends. The CDR3 coding sequence is TGTGCCAGCAGCCCCGAGTGGCAGGTACAGAATGGCTACACCTTC. It specifies CASSPEWQVQNGYTF.

The CDR3 nucleotides are TGTGCCAGCAGCTCCACAGGGGATTGGACTGAAGCTTTCTTT. Protein sequence: CASSSTGDWTEAFF. J is TRBJ1-1 and V is TRBV4-2, with 7 bases matching TRBD1. V lost 5 bases and J lost 5; bases outside the gene matches: 8. The CDR3 has 14 residues. CDR1 and CDR2 from the germline V gene are LGHNA and YNFKEQ.

The rearrangement links TRBV5-1 to TRBJ2-7; 12 bases align to TRBD1. CDR1 is SGHRS and CDR2 is YFSETQ in the germline V gene. The junction had 4 bases not matched to a gene; V was cut back by 4 bases and J by 5 bases. The CDR3 runs 14 residues. CDR3 nucleotides: TGCGCCAGCAGCGGGGACAGGGGGCCGGACGAGCAGTACTTC. Its translation is CASSGDRGPDEQYF.

This rearrangement joins TRBV11-1 to TRBJ2-7, with 11 bases lining up with TRBD2. This CDR3 is 15 amino acids long. Germline V gene sequence: CDR1 SGHAT, CDR2 FQDESV (reference sequence). V lost 1 base and J lost 4; bases outside the gene matches: 3. The CDR3 DNA reads TGTGCCAGCAGCTTAGGGACTAGCGGGTCATACGAGCAGTACTTC. It is translated as CASSLGTSGSYEQYF.

This clone was seen only a few times. The chain is built from TRBV7-9 and TRBJ1-6; weak D call: TRBD1 (5 bases). V lost 1 base and J 8 bases, leaving 9 bases between the germline ends. Germline V gene data show CDR1 as SEHNR and CDR2 as FQNEAQ (reference sequence). The CDR3 length is 14 residues. The CDR3, as DNA: TGTGCCAGCAGCTTAGGGCAGGGTGATTCACCCCTCCACTTT. Translated: CASSLGQGDSPLHF.

The chain joins TRBV9 to TRBJ2-7, with 12 bases that match TRBD1. Germline V gene data show CDR1 as SGDLS and CDR2 as YYNGEE. The CDR3 has 12 residues. The J segment lost 13 bases and the V segment lost 0 bases, leaving 2 bases of the junction unmatched. The CDR3 reads CASSVGDRGLYF. CDR3 bases: TGTGCCAGCAGCGTAGGGGACAGGGGGCTATACTTC.

The genes are TRBV5-1 and TRBJ2-5, with 7 positions matching TRBD2. Germline CDR1 is SGHRS and CDR2 is YFSETQ. After removal of 4 bases from V and 1 base from J, the junction contained 7 bases not matched to a gene. The CDR3 is 15 residues long. In nucleotides, the CDR3 is TGCGCCAGCAGCGGAGGGGCTAGCGGCCAAGAGACCCAGTACTTC. Translation gives CASSGGASGQETQYF.

The J gene is TRBJ1-1, the V gene TRBV7-2; a possible D gene is TRBD1 (5 bases). Per the germline V gene, CDR1 is SGHTA and CDR2 is FQGNSA. The CDR3 is 15 residues long. Trimming stripped 5 bases from V and 3 bases from J, with 16 bases between. The CDR3 bases are TGTGCCAGCAGCCCCCGACGGGCCAGGGACACTGAAGCTTTCTTT. This codes for CASSPRRARDTEAFF.

This clone was detected only once. The rearrangement uses TRBV5-1 and TRBJ2-3, with 11 bases aligning to TRBD1. Germline V gene sequence: CDR1 SGHRS, CDR2 YFSETQ. The CDR3 spans 14 residues. The V segment lost 4 bases and the J segment 8 bases; nucleotides outside the gene matches: 6. CDR3 sequence reads: CASSPGTGGRTQYF. CDR3 bases: TGCGCCAGCAGCCCTGGGACAGGGGGTCGTACGCAGTATTTT.

V is TRBV11-2 and J is TRBJ2-3; 9 bases align to TRBD2. V lost 1 base, J lost 9 bases, and 5 bases stayed unmatched. This CDR3 is 14 amino acids long. Germline V gene lookup returns CDR1 SGHAT and CDR2 FQNNGV. In DNA, the CDR3 is TGTGCCAGCAGCTTAGCTCAGCGGGGGGTGACGCAGTATTTT. It yields the protein CASSLAQRGVTQYF.

The J gene is TRBJ2-5, the V gene TRBV2, with D tentatively TRBD2 (7 bases). CDR3 length: 14 amino acids. The V end was cut by 8 bases, the J end by 1 base, with 14 bases between. CDR1 is SNHLY, CDR2 FYNNEI, per germline. The CDR3: CASGRGNFQETQYF. The CDR3 DNA is TGTGCCAGCGGGAGGGGGAACTTCCAAGAGACCCAGTACTTC.

This clone was observed a single time. The V and J genes are TRBV3-1 (or the pseudogene TRBV3-2) and TRBJ2-2; 16 bases are shared with TRBD2. The trim removed 6 bases at V and 1 base at J, leaving 11 bases unmatched. Per the germline V gene, CDR1 is LGHDT and CDR2 is YNNKEL (reference sequence). The CDR3 consists of 20 residues. The DNA of the CDR3 is TGTGCCAGCAGAATCCAACCGGGACTAGCGGGGGGGCAGAACACCGGGGAGCTGTTTTTT. Amino acids: CASRIQPGLAGGQNTGELFF.

The chain couples TRBV6-2 or TRBV6-3 to TRBJ2-7; 7 positions match TRBD1. The trim removed 1 base at V and 3 bases at J, leaving 0 bases unmatched. This CDR3 has 13 amino acids. Germline CDR1 and CDR2: MNHEY and SVGEGT. CDR3 sequence reads: CASSYWTGYEQYF. The CDR3 coding sequence is TGTGCCAGCAGTTACTGGACAGGCTACGAGCAGTACTTC.

The chain is built from TRBV29-1 and TRBJ1-1; 7 bases are a match to TRBD1. This CDR3 contains 12 residues. Germline CDR1 SQVTM, CDR2 ANQGSEA. Trimming cost V 4 bases and J 8 bases; bases outside gene matches: 7. The chain's CDR3 is CSVGWDSQEAFF. CDR3 nucleotide sequence: TGCAGCGTTGGGTGGGACAGCCAGGAAGCTTTCTTT.

V is TRBV10-3 and J is TRBJ2-6; D possibly corresponds to TRBD2 (5 bases). The ends were cut back, 5 bases at V and 0 bases at J, with 11 bases in the middle. Germline V gives CDR1 ENHRY, CDR2 SYGVKD. CDR3 length: 16 amino acids. CDR3 sequence: CAISRGTLSGANVLTF. The CDR3 DNA reads as TGTGCCATCAGTCGGGGTACCCTCTCTGGGGCCAACGTCCTGACTTTC.

This clone was recorded once. The rearrangement uses TRBV5-1 and TRBJ2-2; 7 positions agree with TRBD1. The V gene end was trimmed by 0 bases and the J gene end by 0 bases; junction bases not matched to a gene: 5. Germline loops: CDR1 SGHRS, CDR2 YFSETQ. The CDR3 is 17 amino acids. The DNA of the CDR3 is TGCGCCAGCAGCTTGGAAGGGGGCTACTCGAACACCGGGGAGCTGTTTTTT. Translation: CASSLEGGYSNTGELFF.

This CDR3 is CASAGGQYYGYTF. The CDR3 nucleotides read TGCGCCAGCGCCGGGGGACAGTACTATGGCTACACCTTC. The V call is TRBV10-2, the J call TRBJ1-2, with 7 bases identical to TRBD1. The J segment lost 3 bases and the V segment lost 8 bases, leaving 6 bases of the junction unmatched. Germline assignment: CDR1 WSHSY and CDR2 SAAADI. This CDR3 is built from 13 residues.

This chain links TRBV18 with TRBJ1-3, with 8 bases identical to TRBD1. The V and J ends lost 6 bases and 4 bases, in that order; junction bases with no gene match: 5. There are 14 residues in the CDR3. Germline values: CDR1 KGHSH, CDR2 LQKENI. The CDR3 loop is CASSPGTGGNTIYF. In nucleotides, the CDR3 is TGTGCCAGCTCGCCCGGGACAGGCGGAAACACCATATATTTT. Supplemented by reference TRBV18 and TRBJ1-3, the full variable domain reads NAGVMQNPRHLVRRRGQEARLRCSPMKGHSHVYWYRQLPEEGLKFMVYLQKENIIDESGMPKERFSAEFPKEGPSILRIQQVVRGDSAAYFCASSPGTGGNTIYFGEGSWLTVV.

J is TRBJ2-3 and V is TRBV7-2; 9 bases fit TRBD2. Germline V lookup: CDR1 SGHTA, CDR2 FQGNSA. The V and J ends lost 6 bases and 4 bases, in that order; junction bases with no gene match: 5. The CDR3 sequence is 14 residues long. CDR3 sequence reads: CASRDSGGADTQYF. Here the CDR3 DNA reads TGTGCCAGCAGAGATAGCGGGGGCGCAGATACGCAGTATTTT.

CDR3 protein: CASTLDSPASSGNTIYF. The CDR3 DNA sequence: TGCGCCAGCACACTCGACAGTCCAGCGAGCTCTGGAAACACCATATATTTT. The rearrangement uses TRBV5-1 and TRBJ1-3, with D possibly TRBD1 on 5 matching bases. Looked up from germline, CDR1 is SGHRS and CDR2 is YFSETQ. The CDR3 extends over 17 amino acids. V was trimmed by 6 bases and J by 0 bases, leaving 19 bases between them.

The V call is TRBV27, the J call TRBJ2-1, with 11 bases fitting TRBD2. Germline CDR1 and CDR2: MNHEY and SMNVEV (reference sequence). The CDR3 consists of 19 residues. V lost 5 bases and J lost 0; bases outside the gene matches: 12. The CDR3 sequence: CASSTQLAGEPSSYNEQFF. For the CDR3, the DNA is TGTGCCAGCAGTACCCAACTAGCGGGGGAACCGAGCTCCTACAATGAGCAGTTCTTC.

This clone was recorded once. The V and J genes are TRBV6-5 and TRBJ1-5; 7 positions agree with TRBD1. The trim removed 5 bases at V and 2 bases at J, leaving 6 bases unmatched. The CDR3 is made up of 15 amino acids. The germline gives CDR1 MNHEY, CDR2 SVGAGI. CDR3 region: CASSPRDRGNQPQHF. Here the CDR3 DNA reads TGTGCCAGCAGTCCCCGGGACAGAGGCAATCAGCCCCAGCATTTT.

The chain employs TRBV5-6 and TRBJ2-7, with 8 bases identical to TRBD1. CDR3 size: 14 residues. From germline, CDR1 is SGHDT and CDR2 YYEEEE. J gave up 6 bases and V 5 bases, and 10 bases lay outside the gene matches. CDR3: CASRGLDRVSEQYF. In DNA, the CDR3 is TGTGCCAGCAGGGGGCTGGACAGGGTGAGCGAGCAGTACTTC.

With regard to this clone: One junction end disagrees with the germline gene, perhaps due to a read error. The chain uses TRBV19 and TRBJ1-5; tentatively, D is TRBD1 (5 bases). This CDR3 has 14 amino acids. From germline, CDR1 is LNHDA and CDR2 SQIVND (reference sequence). CDR3 bases: TGTACCAGTAGTTCGGGACTCAAAAATCAGCCCCAGCATTTT. Its translation is CTSSSGLKNQPQHF.